This TCR beta chain originates from a study of spatial heterogeneity in lung cancer. Notes on the study in general: For expanded intratumoral alpha and beta TCRs, counts tracked tumor mutation counts.

One entry per CDR3 protein, called by TCRdb with MiXCR from the 5' RACE reads. The sample includes thousands of distinct CDR3 sequences, 3% to 4% seen only once; the top ten take approximately 16%. Relative to its sample, this clonotype is medium-sized. The target antigen is unknown. Germline CDR1 reads SQVTM; CDR2 reads ANQGSEA. J lost 3 bases, V lost 7 bases, and 4 bases had no gene match. There are 12 residues in the CDR3. Indicated time point: sample taken at primary tumor resection. This sequence originates from a male donor with early-stage non-small cell lung cancer. The chain couples TRBV29-1 to TRBJ1-2; 8 bases are shared with TRBD1. Specimen: lung tumor tissue, collected at surgery. The CDR3 sequence is CSARTGYYGYTF. The CDR3 nucleotides read TGCAGCGCTCGGACAGGGTACTATGGCTACACCTTC.